These 24 T cell receptor beta chains were sequenced from one sample in a study of T cell clones after liver transplantation. Libraries were prepared by immunoSEQ multiplex PCR; TCRdb keeps only in-frame clonotypes and omits some of them. The table shows approximately 12,000 clones, with approximately 73% occurring only once. This specimen consisted of CD8+ T cells from blood, obtained at the 22-month timepoint. The source of these receptors is a human patient who received a liver transplant. The graft donor may account for some of the T cells.

The V and J genes are TRBV6-5 and TRBJ2-7; D unclear. CDR3 length equals 12 residues. V was clipped by 6 bases and J by 5 bases, with 11 bases between them. The germline V gene has CDR1 MNHEY and CDR2 SVGAGI. Written as DNA, the CDR3 is TGTGCCAGCAGCTGGCCCGGGCACGAGCAGTACTTC. Its protein product is CASSWPGHEQYF.

This chain connects TRBV4-2 to TRBJ1-1; D remains ambiguous. The CDR3 spans 13 residues. V dropped 3 bases and J dropped 1 base, with 6 bases sitting between them. The germline V gene encodes CDR1 LGHNA and CDR2 YNFKEQ. The CDR3 sequence is CASSQEQNTEAFF. The CDR3 nucleotides read TGTGCCAGCAGCCAGGAGCAGAACACTGAAGCTTTCTTT.

A single count supports this clone. The chain carries TRBV2 and TRBJ2-1, with 13 bases identical to TRBD2. CDR3 length: 13 amino acids. From germline, CDR1 is SNHLY and CDR2 FYNNEI. V was clipped by 8 bases and J by 6 bases; unmatched bases: 1. The CDR3 spells CASGLAGVNEQFF. The CDR3 coding sequence is TGTGCCAGCGGACTAGCGGGAGTCAATGAGCAGTTCTTC.

As DNA, the CDR3 is TGCGCCAGCAGCCAAGAATCAGGGACGTCCTACGAGCAGTACTTC. Encoded protein: CASSQESGTSYEQYF. The chain uses TRBV4-1 and TRBJ2-7; D is tentatively TRBD1 or TRBD2 (5 bases each). The CDR3 sequence is 15 residues long. The V end was cut by 0 bases, the J end by 1 base, with 10 bases between. Germline CDR1 is MGHRA and CDR2 is YSYEKL.

V gene TRBV5-5 combines with J gene TRBJ2-7; 10 bases fit TRBD2. V lost 0 bases and J lost 4; bases outside the gene matches: 4. Germline CDR1 reads SGHKS; CDR2 reads YYEKEE (reference sequence). This CDR3 has 15 residues. This CDR3 is CASSLVAGGGYEQYF. The CDR3 DNA reads as TGTGCCAGCAGCTTGGTAGCGGGGGGAGGTTACGAGCAGTACTTC. Supplemented by reference TRBV5-5 and TRBJ2-7, the full variable domain reads DAGVTQSPTHLIKTRGQQVTLRCSPISGHKSVSWYQQVLGQGPQFIFQYYEKEERGRGNFPDRFSARQFPNYSSELNVNALLLGDSALYLCASSLVAGGGYEQYFGPGTRLTVT.

V and J are TRBV11-1 and TRBJ2-1; D could derive from TRBD1 or TRBD2 (6 bases each). V shed 1 base and J shed 9 bases, with 19 bases lying between them. There are 16 residues in the CDR3. From germline, CDR1 is SGHAT and CDR2 FQDESV (reference sequence). CDR3 sequence: CASSLGGAGTEGEQFF. The CDR3 DNA reads TGTGCCAGCAGCTTAGGGGGGGCCGGGACGGAGGGTGAGCAGTTCTTC.

This chain joins TRBV7-6 and TRBJ2-1; TRBD1 agrees at 10 bases. J lost 6 bases, V lost 5 bases, and 7 bases had no gene match. CDR3 length equals 15 residues. CDR1 and CDR2 from the germline V gene are SGHVS and FNYEAQ. As DNA, the CDR3 is TGTGCCAGCAGCCGGGGACAGGGGTCTCTCAATGAGCAGTTCTTC. It specifies CASSRGQGSLNEQFF.

The chain is built from TRBV12-2 and TRBJ2-7. TRBV12-2 is designated a pseudogene. The CDR3 spans 15 residues. CDR3: CASRSRGRSSYEQYF. For the CDR3, the DNA is TGTGCAAGTCGCTCGAGGGGTAGGTCTTCCTACGAGCAGTACTTC.

The rearrangement links TRBV5-6 to TRBJ1-5; a possible D gene is TRBD1 (6 bases). Germline values: CDR1 SGHDT, CDR2 YYEEEE. V dropped 2 bases and J dropped 8 bases, with 11 bases sitting between them. This CDR3 has 13 amino acids. CDR3 residues: CASSFTGGEPQHF. DNA for the CDR3: TGTGCCAGCAGCTTTACGGGGGGCGAGCCCCAGCATTTT.

The rearrangement uses TRBV7-9 and TRBJ1-1, with D unclear. Per germline, CDR1 SEHNR and CDR2 FQNEAQ (reference sequence). The CDR3 runs to 15 residues. The V gene lost 4 bases and the J gene lost 0 bases, with 12 bases spanning the gap. The DNA for the CDR3 is TGTGCCAGCAGCTCCGCCGCTAAAATGAACACTGAAGCTTTCTTT. This codes for CASSSAAKMNTEAFF.

The table lists this clone with a few counts. This chain uses TRBV16 with TRBJ1-4, with a weak D call TRBD1 (5 bases). Trimming shortened V by 0 bases and J by 3 bases, and 8 bases separated the two germline ends. CDR1 KGHSY and CDR2 FQNENV come from the germline V gene. The CDR3 is 15 amino acids. CDR3 sequence (DNA): TGTGCCAGCAGCCAATCTGCAGGGCCTAATGAAAAACTGTTTTTT. This translates into CASSQSAGPNEKLFF.

The chain is built from TRBV5-1 and TRBJ2-7; D not resolved. This CDR3 spans 15 amino acids. In germline, CDR1 is SGHRS, CDR2 YFSETQ. Trimming shortened V by 7 bases and J by 7 bases, and 24 bases separated the two germline ends. CDR3 sequence (DNA): TGCGCCAGCTGCACTCGTCCGGACCCGGAGACAGAGCAGTACTTC. It encodes CASCTRPDPETEQYF.

The chain joins TRBV28 to TRBJ2-1, with TRBD2 identical over 7 bases. Germline V gene sequence: CDR1 MDHEN, CDR2 SYDVKM. Germline trimming cut 4 bases from V and 2 bases from J; bases unmatched to any gene: 2. This CDR3 is 14 amino acids long. CDR3 region: CASSSTSTYNEQFF. The CDR3 DNA sequence: TGTGCCAGCAGTTCGACTAGCACCTACAATGAGCAGTTCTTC.

This clone was observed a single time. This sequence joins TRBV28 and TRBJ1-2; D not certain. CDR1 MDHEN and CDR2 SYDVKM come from the germline V gene. V was pared by 3 bases and J by 4 bases, with 18 bases between. The CDR3 totals 16 residues. The CDR3 DNA reads TGTGCCAGCAGTTTTTTCAGGAAAAGCGGTACCTATGGCTACACCTTC. It translates to CASSFFRKSGTYGYTF.

The chain couples TRBV4-3 to TRBJ2-1; 15 nucleotides align to TRBD2. The germline CDR1 and CDR2 sequences are LGHNA and YSLEER. Germline trimming cut 2 bases from V and 12 bases from J; bases unmatched to any gene: 8. The CDR3 runs 16 residues. This chain's CDR3 is CASSQSRTSGRGWQFF. The CDR3 bases are TGCGCCAGCAGCCAATCTCGGACTAGCGGGAGGGGGTGGCAGTTCTTC.

CDR3: CASSETSGGAWEQFF. The DNA of the CDR3 is TGCGCCAGCAGCGAAACTAGCGGGGGGGCCTGGGAGCAGTTCTTC. V is TRBV5-1 and J is TRBJ2-1; 13 bases are a match to TRBD2. The germline V gene has CDR1 SGHRS and CDR2 YFSETQ. The CDR3 length is 15 residues. J was trimmed by 10 bases and V by 4 bases; bases with no gene match: 8.

This clone has a handful of counts. The chain has TRBV10-3 and TRBJ2-7, with D possibly being TRBD1 (6 bases). There are 16 residues in the CDR3. V was shortened by 4 bases and J by 4 bases, with 20 bases between the two germline ends. Germline V gene sequence: CDR1 ENHRY, CDR2 SYGVKD. Written as DNA, the CDR3 is TGTGCCATCAGTGGTTGGAGATGGCAAACAGGGTACGAGCAGTACTTC. Residues: CAISGWRWQTGYEQYF.

This rearrangement joins TRBV6-6 to TRBJ2-7; 11 bases line up with TRBD2. The germline CDR1 and CDR2 sequences are MNHNY and SVGAGI (reference sequence). The CDR3 is 14 residues long. The J segment lost 7 bases and the V segment lost 7 bases, leaving 9 bases of the junction unmatched. CDR3 protein: CASNVAGGPNEQYF. The CDR3 DNA sequence: TGTGCCAGCAACGTAGCGGGGGGGCCGAATGAGCAGTACTTC.

V usage is TRBV5-6 and J usage is TRBJ2-7, with TRBD1 identical over 8 bases. The CDR3 length is 12 residues. Germline V gene lookup returns CDR1 SGHDT and CDR2 YYEEEE. J lost 5 bases, V lost 5 bases, and 3 bases had no gene match. This CDR3 is CASRSDRDEQYF. As DNA, the CDR3 is TGTGCCAGCAGATCGGACAGGGACGAGCAGTACTTC.

The gene calls are TRBV23-1 and TRBJ2-4; 8 bases line up with TRBD2. TRBV23-1 is reported as an ORF; its role is uncertain. V lost 7 bases, J lost 5 bases, and 1 base stayed unmatched. The CDR3 totals 12 residues. CDR3 in amino acids: CASKTSENIQYF. CDR3 nucleotide sequence: TGCGCCAGCAAGACTAGCGAAAACATTCAGTACTTC.

V is TRBV4-3 and J is TRBJ2-1; the D gene is possibly TRBD2 (5 bases). CDR1 LGHNA and CDR2 YSLEER come from the germline V gene. The V gene lost 4 bases and the J gene lost 10 bases, with 14 bases spanning the gap. The CDR3 totals 13 residues. CDR3 coding DNA: TGCGCCAGCAGCCCGAGCGGATCAAGGGAGCAGTTCTTC. This translates into CASSPSGSREQFF.

This clone was seen only once. The chain employs TRBV5-1 and TRBJ2-7; the D gene is possibly TRBD2 (6 bases). Between the trimmed V and J ends, which lost 0 bases and 4 bases, there was a span of 11 bases. Germline CDR1 SGHRS, CDR2 YFSETQ. The CDR3 contains 14 residues. The CDR3 bases are TGCGCCAGCAGCTTGGGGGGGGACCAGTACGAGCAGTACTTC. As protein: CASSLGGDQYEQYF.

The chain recombines TRBV7-4 with TRBJ2-1, with 8 positions matching TRBD2. The CDR3 is 15 residues long. V lost 10 bases to trimming and J lost 5 bases; unmatched junction nucleotides: 13. The germline gives CDR1 SGHVT, CDR2 SQSDAQ. The CDR3 sequence is CAISPQREKDNEQFF. Written as DNA, the CDR3 is TGTGCCATCTCCCCACAGCGGGAGAAAGACAATGAGCAGTTCTTC.

The chain couples TRBV2 to TRBJ2-5, with unresolved D. The V end was cut by 4 bases, the J end by 4 bases, with 16 bases between. The length of the CDR3 is 15 residues. Germline V lookup: CDR1 SNHLY, CDR2 FYNNEI. The DNA for the CDR3 is TGTGCCAGCAGTGGTCCCAACCAGGCCGGAGAGACCCAGTACTTC. This gives the protein CASSGPNQAGETQYF.